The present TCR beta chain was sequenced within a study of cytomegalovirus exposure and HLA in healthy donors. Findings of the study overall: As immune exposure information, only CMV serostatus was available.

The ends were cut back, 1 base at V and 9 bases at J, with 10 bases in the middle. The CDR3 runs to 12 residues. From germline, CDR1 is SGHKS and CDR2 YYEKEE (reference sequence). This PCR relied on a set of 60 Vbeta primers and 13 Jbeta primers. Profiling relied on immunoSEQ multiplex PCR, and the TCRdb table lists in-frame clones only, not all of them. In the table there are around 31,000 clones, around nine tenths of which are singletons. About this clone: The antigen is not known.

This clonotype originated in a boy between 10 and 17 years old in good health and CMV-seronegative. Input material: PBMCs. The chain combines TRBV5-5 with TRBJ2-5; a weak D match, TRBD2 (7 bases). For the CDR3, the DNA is TGTGCCAGCAGCTTGAAGGGGGGGGCCCAGTACTTC. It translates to CASSLKGGAQYF.